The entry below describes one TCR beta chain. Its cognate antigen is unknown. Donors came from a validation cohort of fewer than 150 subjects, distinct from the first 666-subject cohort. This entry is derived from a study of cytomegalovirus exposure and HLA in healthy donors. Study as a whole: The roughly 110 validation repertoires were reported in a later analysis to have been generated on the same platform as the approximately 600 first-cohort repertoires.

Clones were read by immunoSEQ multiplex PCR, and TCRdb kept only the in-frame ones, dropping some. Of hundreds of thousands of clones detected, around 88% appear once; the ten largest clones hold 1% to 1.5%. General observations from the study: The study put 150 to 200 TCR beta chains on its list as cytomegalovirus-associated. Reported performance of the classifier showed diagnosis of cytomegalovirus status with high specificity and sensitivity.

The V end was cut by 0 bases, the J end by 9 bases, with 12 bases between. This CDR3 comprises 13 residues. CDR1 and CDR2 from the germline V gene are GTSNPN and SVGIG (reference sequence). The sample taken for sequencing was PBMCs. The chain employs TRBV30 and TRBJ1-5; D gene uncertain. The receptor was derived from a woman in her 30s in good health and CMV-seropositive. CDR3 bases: TGTGCCTGGAGTGTACGAAATGAGCGGCCCCAGCATTTT. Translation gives CAWSVRNERPQHF.